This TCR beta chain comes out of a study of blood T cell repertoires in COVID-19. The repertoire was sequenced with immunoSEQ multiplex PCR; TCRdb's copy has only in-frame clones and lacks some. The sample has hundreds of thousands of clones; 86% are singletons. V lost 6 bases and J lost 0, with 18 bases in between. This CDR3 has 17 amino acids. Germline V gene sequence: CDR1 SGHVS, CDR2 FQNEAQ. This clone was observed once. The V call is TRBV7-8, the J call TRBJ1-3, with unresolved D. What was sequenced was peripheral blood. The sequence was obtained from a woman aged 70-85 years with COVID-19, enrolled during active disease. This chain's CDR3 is CASSLAGASLSGNTIYF. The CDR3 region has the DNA TGTGCCAGCAGTCTAGCGGGCGCGTCCCTCTCTGGAAACACCATATATTTT.